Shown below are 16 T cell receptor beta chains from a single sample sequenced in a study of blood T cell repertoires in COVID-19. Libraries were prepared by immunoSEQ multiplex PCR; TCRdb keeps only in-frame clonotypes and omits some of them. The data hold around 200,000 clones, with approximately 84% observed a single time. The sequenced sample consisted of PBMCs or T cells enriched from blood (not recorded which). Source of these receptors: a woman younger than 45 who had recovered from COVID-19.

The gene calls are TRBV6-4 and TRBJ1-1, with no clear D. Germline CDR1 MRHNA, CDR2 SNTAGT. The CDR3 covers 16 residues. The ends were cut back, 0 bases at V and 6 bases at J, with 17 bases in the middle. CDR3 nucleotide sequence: TGTGCCAGCAGTGACTCGTCATCGTTATCAGGCTCTGAAGCTTTCTTT. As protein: CASSDSSSLSGSEAFF.

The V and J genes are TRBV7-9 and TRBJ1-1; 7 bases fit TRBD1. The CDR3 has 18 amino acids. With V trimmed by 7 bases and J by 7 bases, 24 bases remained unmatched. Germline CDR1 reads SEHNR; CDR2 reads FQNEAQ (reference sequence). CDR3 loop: CASTLTRTAGTASLEAFF. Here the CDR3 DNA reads TGTGCCAGCACCTTGACCCGCACGGCCGGGACAGCTAGTCTTGAAGCTTTCTTT.

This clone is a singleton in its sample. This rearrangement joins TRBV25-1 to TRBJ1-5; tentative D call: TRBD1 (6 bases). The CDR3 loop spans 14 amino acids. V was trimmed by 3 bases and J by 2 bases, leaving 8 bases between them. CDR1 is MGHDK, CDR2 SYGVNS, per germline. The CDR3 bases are TGTGCCAGCAGTGACGACAGGCGCAATCAGCCCCAGCATTTT. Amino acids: CASSDDRRNQPQHF.

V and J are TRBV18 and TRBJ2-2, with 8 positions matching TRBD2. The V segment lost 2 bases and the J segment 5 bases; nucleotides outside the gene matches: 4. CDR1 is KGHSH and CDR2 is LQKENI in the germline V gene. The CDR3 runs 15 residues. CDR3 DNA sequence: TGTGCCAGCTCACCAGAGACGGGAGGGACCGGGGAGCTGTTTTTT. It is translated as CASSPETGGTGELFF.

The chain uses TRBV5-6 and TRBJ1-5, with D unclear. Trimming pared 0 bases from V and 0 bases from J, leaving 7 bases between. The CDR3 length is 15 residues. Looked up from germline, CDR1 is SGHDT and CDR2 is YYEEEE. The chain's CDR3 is CASSLGRNSNQPQHF. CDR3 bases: TGTGCCAGCAGCTTGGGGAGGAATAGCAATCAGCCCCAGCATTTT.

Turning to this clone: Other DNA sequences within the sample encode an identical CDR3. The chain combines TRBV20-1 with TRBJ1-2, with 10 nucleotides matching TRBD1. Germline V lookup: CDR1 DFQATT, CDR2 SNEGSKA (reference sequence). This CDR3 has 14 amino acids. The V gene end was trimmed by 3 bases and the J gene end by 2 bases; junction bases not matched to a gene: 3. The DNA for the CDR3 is TGCAGTGCTAGTGGGACAGGGGTGAACTATGGCTACACCTTC. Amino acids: CSASGTGVNYGYTF.

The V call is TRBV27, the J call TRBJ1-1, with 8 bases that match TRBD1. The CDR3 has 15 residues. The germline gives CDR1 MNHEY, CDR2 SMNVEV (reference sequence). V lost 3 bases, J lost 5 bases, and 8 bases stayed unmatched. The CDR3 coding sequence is TGTGCCAGCAGTTTTGGGGACAGGAGGGGGACTGAAGCTTTCTTT. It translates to CASSFGDRRGTEAFF.

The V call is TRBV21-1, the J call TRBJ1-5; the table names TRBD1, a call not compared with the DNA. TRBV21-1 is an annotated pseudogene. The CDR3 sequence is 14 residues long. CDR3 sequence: CASEPGTGDQPQHF. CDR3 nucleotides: TGTGCCAGCGAACCCGGGACAGGCGATCAGCCCCAGCATTTT.

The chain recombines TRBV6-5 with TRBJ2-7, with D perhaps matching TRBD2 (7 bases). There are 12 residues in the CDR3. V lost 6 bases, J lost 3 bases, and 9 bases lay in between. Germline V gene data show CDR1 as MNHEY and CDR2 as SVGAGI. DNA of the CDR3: TGTGCCAGCAGGGGAGGGGGCTACGAGCAGTACTTC. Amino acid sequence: CASRGGGYEQYF.

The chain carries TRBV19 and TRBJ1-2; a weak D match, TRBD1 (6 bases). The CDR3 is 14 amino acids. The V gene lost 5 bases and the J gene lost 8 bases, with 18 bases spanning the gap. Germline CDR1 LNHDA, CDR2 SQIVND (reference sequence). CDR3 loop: CASSLRTVTPGYTF. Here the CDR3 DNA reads TGTGCCAGTAGTTTAAGGACAGTCACCCCCGGCTACACCTTC.

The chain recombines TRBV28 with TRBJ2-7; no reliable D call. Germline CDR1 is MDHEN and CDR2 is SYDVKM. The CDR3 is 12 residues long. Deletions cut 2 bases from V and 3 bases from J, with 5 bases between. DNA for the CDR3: TGTGCCAGCAGTTTAAATAACTACGAGCAGTACTTC. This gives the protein CASSLNNYEQYF.

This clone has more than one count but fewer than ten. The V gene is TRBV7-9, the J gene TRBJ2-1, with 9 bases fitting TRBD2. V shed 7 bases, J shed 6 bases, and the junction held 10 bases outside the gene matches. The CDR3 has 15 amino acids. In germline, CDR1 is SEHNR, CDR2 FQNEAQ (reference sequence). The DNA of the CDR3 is TGTGCCAGCACCCAATCCGGGACTAGCATCAATGAGCAGTTCTTC. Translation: CASTQSGTSINEQFF.

CDR3 sequence (DNA): TGCGCCAGCAGCTTGTCGGGAGGCCCCACAGATACGCAGTATTTT. Its translation is CASSLSGGPTDTQYF. V is TRBV5-1 and J is TRBJ2-3, with TRBD2 matching 7 bases. With V trimmed by 1 base and J by 2 bases, 4 bases remained unmatched. This CDR3 contains 15 residues. Germline V gene lookup returns CDR1 SGHRS and CDR2 YFSETQ.

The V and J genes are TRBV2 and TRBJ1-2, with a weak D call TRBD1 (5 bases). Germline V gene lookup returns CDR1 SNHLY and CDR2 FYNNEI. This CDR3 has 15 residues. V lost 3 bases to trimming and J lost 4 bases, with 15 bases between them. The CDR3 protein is CASSEARQGGYGYTF. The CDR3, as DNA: TGTGCCAGCAGTGAGGCGCGGCAGGGTGGCTATGGCTACACCTTC.

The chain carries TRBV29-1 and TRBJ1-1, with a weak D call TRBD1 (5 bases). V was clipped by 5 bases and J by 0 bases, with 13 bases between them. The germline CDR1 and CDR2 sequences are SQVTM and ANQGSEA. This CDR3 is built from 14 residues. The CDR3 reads CSVQRQRMNTEAFF. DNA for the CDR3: TGCAGCGTTCAAAGACAGAGAATGAACACTGAAGCTTTCTTT.

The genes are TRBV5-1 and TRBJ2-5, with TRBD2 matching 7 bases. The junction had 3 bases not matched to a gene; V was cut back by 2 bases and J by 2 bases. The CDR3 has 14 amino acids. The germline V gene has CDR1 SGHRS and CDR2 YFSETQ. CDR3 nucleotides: TGCGCCAGCAGCTTAGAGCGGGGACAAGAGACCCAGTACTTC. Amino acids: CASSLERGQETQYF.